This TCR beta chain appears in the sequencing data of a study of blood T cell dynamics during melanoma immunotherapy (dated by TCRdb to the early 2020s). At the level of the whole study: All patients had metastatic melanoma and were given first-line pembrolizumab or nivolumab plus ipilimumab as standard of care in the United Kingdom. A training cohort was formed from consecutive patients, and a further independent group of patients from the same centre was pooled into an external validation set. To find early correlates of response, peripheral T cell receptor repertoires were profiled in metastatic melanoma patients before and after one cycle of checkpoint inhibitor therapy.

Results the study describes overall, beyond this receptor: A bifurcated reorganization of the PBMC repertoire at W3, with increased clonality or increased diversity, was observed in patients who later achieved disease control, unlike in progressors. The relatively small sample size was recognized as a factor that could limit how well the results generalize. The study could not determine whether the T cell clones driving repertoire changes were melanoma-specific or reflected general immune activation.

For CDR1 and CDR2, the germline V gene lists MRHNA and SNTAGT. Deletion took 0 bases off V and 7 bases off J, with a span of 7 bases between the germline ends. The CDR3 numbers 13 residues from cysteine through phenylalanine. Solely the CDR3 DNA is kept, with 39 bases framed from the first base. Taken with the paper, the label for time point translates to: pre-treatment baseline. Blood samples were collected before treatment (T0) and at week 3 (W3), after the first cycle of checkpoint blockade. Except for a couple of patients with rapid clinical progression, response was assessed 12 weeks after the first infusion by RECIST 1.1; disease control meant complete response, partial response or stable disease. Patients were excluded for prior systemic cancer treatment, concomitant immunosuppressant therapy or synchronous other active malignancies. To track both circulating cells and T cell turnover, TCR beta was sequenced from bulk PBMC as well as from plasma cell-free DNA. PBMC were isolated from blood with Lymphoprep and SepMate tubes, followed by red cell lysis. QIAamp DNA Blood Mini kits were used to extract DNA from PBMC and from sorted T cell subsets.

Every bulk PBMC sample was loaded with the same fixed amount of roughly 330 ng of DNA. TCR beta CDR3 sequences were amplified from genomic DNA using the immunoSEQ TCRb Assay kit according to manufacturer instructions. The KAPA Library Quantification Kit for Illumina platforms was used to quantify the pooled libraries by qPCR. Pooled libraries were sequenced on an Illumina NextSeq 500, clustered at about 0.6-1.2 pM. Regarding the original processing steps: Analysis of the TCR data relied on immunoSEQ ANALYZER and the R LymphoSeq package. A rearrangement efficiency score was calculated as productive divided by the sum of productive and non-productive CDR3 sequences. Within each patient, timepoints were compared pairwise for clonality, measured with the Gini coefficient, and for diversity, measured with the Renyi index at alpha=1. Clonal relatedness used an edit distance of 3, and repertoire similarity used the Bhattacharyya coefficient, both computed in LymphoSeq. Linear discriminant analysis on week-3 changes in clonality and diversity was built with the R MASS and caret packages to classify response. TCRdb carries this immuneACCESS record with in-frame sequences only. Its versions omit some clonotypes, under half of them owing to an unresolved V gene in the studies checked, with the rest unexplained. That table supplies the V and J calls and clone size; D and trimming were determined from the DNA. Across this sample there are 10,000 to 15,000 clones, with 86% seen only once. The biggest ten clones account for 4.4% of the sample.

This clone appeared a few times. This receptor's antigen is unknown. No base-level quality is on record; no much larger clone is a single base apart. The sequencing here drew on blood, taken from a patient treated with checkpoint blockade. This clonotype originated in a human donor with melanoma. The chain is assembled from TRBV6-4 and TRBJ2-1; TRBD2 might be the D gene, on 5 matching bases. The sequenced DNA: TGTGCCAGCAGTGACTCATGGGAGAATGAGCAGTTCTTC. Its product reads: CASSDSWENEQFF.